This T cell receptor (beta chain) appears in the sequencing data of a study of blood T cell repertoires in COVID-19. On the study more broadly: Samples representing acute and convalescent COVID-19 were sourced from the United States, Italy and Spain. Sources were T cells, B-cell-depleted T cells, or PBMCs; the material itself was cDNA or gDNA.

This CDR3 comprises 14 residues. Looked up from germline, CDR1 is WSHSY and CDR2 is SAAADI. With 4 bases removed from V and 2 bases from J, the gap between germline ends came to 11 bases. In the source study's methods: Using reference gene primer amplification, nucleated cell counts were estimated. Using immunoSEQ multiplex PCR, the repertoire was profiled, and TCRdb retains in-frame clones only, with some absent. Clonal size and the V and J genes are those of that table, whereas D and trimming came from the DNA. This table holds roughly 160,000 clones, just over 90% found once. During active infection, Seattle patients enrolled and were then monitored through disease.

The chain employs TRBV10-2 and TRBJ2-5; D uncertain. This receptor was taken from a man aged 18-30 years with COVID-19, enrolled during active disease. Sequencing was done on a sample of peripheral blood. CDR3 loop: CASSGLSIQETQYF. The CDR3 DNA reads TGCGCCAGCAGTGGCCTTAGCATACAAGAGACCCAGTACTTC.